The 21 T cell receptor beta chains reported below all come from one sample, sequenced in a study of cytomegalovirus exposure and HLA in healthy donors. Vbeta (60) and Jbeta (13) primers were used in the PCR. Libraries were prepared by immunoSEQ multiplex PCR; TCRdb keeps only in-frame clonotypes and omits some of them. The sample lists about 140,000 clones, roughly 88% occurring once. Sequences were obtained from PBMCs. The receptor source for this set is a woman aged 40 to 50 in good health and CMV-seronegative.

The chain employs TRBV10-3 and TRBJ2-4; D perhaps matches TRBD1 (5 bases). The CDR3 sequence is 13 residues long. Per germline, CDR1 ENHRY and CDR2 SYGVKD. Trimming took off 3 bases at V and 5 bases at J, with 8 bases between the two ends. The CDR3 reads CAISDGRENIQYF. In DNA form, the CDR3 reads TGTGCCATCAGTGACGGCAGGGAAAACATTCAGTACTTC.

The genes are TRBV11-3 and TRBJ1-2, with 9 nucleotides matching TRBD1. Germline V gives CDR1 SGHNT, CDR2 YENEEA. With V trimmed by 5 bases and J by 3 bases, 16 bases remained unmatched. This CDR3 has 18 amino acids. In DNA, the CDR3 is TGTGCCAGCAGCACGAACAGGGGGCAAGGGTGGGCGGACTATGGCTACACCTTC. Its protein is CASSTNRGQGWADYGYTF.

The V call is TRBV28, the J call TRBJ1-2; 8 nucleotides align to TRBD1. From germline, CDR1 is MDHEN and CDR2 SYDVKM. The CDR3 covers 14 residues. After removal of 4 bases from V and 4 bases from J, the junction contained 5 bases not matched to a gene. The DNA for the CDR3 is TGTGCCAGCAGTTCGGACAGGGAAATCTATGGCTACACCTTC. Translated, it gives CASSSDREIYGYTF.

The rearrangement joins TRBV7-9 to TRBJ2-6, with 13 nucleotides matching TRBD2. With 5 bases clipped from V and 0 bases from J, the junction kept 4 bases outside the gene matches. This CDR3 contains 18 residues. Germline assignment: CDR1 SEHNR and CDR2 FQNEAQ (reference sequence). CDR3 loop: CASSAGTSGNSGANVLTF. CDR3 coding DNA: TGTGCCAGCAGCGCCGGGACTAGCGGGAACTCTGGGGCCAACGTCCTGACTTTC.

V gene TRBV2 combines with J gene TRBJ2-1, with D perhaps TRBD2 (5 bases). Deletions cut 6 bases from V and 9 bases from J, with 18 bases between. The CDR3 sequence is 14 residues long. Germline V lookup: CDR1 SNHLY, CDR2 FYNNEI. DNA for the CDR3: TGTGCCAGCAGGCCAGGACTGGCGGTGGGTGAGCAGTTCTTC. Its protein product is CASRPGLAVGEQFF. The whole variable domain, remainder taken from reference TRBV2 and TRBJ2-1, is EPEVTQTPSHQVTQMGQEVILRCVPISNHLYFYWYRQILGQKVEFLVSFYNNEISEKSEIFDDQFSVERPDGSNFTLKIRSTKLEDSAMYFCASRPGLAVGEQFFGPGTRLTVL.

The chain recombines TRBV4-2 with TRBJ2-7, with D hard to call. The CDR3 totals 16 residues. V lost 0 bases and J lost 2, with 14 bases in between. Germline V lookup: CDR1 LGHNA, CDR2 YNFKEQ. CDR3 protein: CASSQETSLGTYEQYF. DNA of the CDR3: TGTGCCAGCAGCCAAGAGACATCTTTGGGTACCTACGAGCAGTACTTC.

About this clone: Other DNA sequences of this sample code for an identical CDR3. The V gene is TRBV6-5, the J gene TRBJ2-1; 8 bases match TRBD1. Per germline, CDR1 MNHEY and CDR2 SVGAGI. V dropped 5 bases and J dropped 5; count of bases not matched to a gene: 2. This CDR3 is built from 13 residues. This CDR3 is CASSRTGNNEQFF. The CDR3 DNA reads TGTGCCAGCAGTAGGACAGGGAACAATGAGCAGTTCTTC.

This CDR3 is CASSPTPQGSYNEQFF. In DNA form, the CDR3 reads TGTGCCAGCAGTCCGACCCCACAGGGGTCCTACAATGAGCAGTTCTTC. The chain has TRBV28 and TRBJ2-1; 7 nucleotides agree with TRBD1. This CDR3 is 16 amino acids long. The V segment lost 5 bases and the J segment 1 base; nucleotides outside the gene matches: 8. Germline loops: CDR1 MDHEN, CDR2 SYDVKM.

V usage is TRBV2 and J usage is TRBJ1-3; D perhaps matches TRBD1 (6 bases). From germline, CDR1 is SNHLY and CDR2 FYNNEI. The V end was cut by 11 bases, the J end by 3 bases, with 17 bases between. This CDR3 region has 14 residues. The CDR3 sequence: CAARGGAFGNTIYF. Here the CDR3 DNA reads TGTGCCGCTCGGGGGGGCGCATTTGGAAACACCATATATTTT.

The rearrangement uses TRBV28 and TRBJ2-3; no firm D call. V was cut by 4 bases and J by 0 bases, with 5 bases left in between. The CDR3 has 13 amino acids. CDR1 and CDR2 (germline): MDHEN, SYDVKM. CDR3 sequence: CASSSTSTDTQYF. In DNA, the CDR3 is TGTGCCAGCAGTTCCACTAGCACAGATACGCAGTATTTT.

This clone was recorded a few times. The rearrangement joins TRBV4-1 to TRBJ1-1; no definite D call. Germline-derived CDR1 and CDR2 are MGHRA and YSYEKL. This CDR3 region has 15 residues. Trimming cost V 0 bases and J 3 bases, with 11 bases left between them. CDR3 loop: CASSQEADFYTEAFF. The CDR3, as DNA: TGCGCCAGCAGCCAAGAAGCGGACTTCTACACTGAAGCTTTCTTT.

This chain joins TRBV9 and TRBJ1-2; 8 bases align to TRBD1. CDR3 length: 14 residues. The V gene end was trimmed by 5 bases and the J gene end by 3 bases; junction bases not matched to a gene: 6. Germline CDR1 SGDLS, CDR2 YYNGEE. Here the CDR3 reads CASRGQAADYGYTF. CDR3 nucleotides: TGTGCCAGCAGGGGACAGGCGGCTGACTATGGCTACACCTTC.

The rearrangement uses TRBV11-3 and TRBJ2-5, with D possibly being TRBD2 (5 bases). CDR3 length equals 16 residues. Per germline, CDR1 SGHNT and CDR2 YENEEA. Trimming shortened V by 5 bases and J by 1 base, and 17 bases separated the two germline ends. In DNA form, the CDR3 reads TGTGCCAGCAGCCCGAGGCAGCGACTACTCCAAGAGACCCAGTACTTC. Translated: CASSPRQRLLQETQYF.

This clone was observed a few times. This chain connects TRBV19 to TRBJ2-7; 8 bases are a match to TRBD1. The junction had 2 bases not matched to a gene; V was cut back by 4 bases and J by 0 bases. The germline CDR1 and CDR2 sequences are LNHDA and SQIVND (reference sequence). There are 14 residues in the CDR3. The CDR3 nucleotides read TGTGCCAGTAGTAGACAGGGGAGCTCCTACGAGCAGTACTTC. Its translation is CASSRQGSSYEQYF.

In regard to this clone: The identical CDR3 is also encoded by other nucleotide sequences in the sample. This sequence joins TRBV27 and TRBJ1-2; TRBD1 aligns across 12 bases. CDR1 is MNHEY and CDR2 is SMNVEV in the germline V gene (reference sequence). The trim removed 8 bases at V and 8 bases at J, leaving 6 bases unmatched. The CDR3 loop spans 13 amino acids. The CDR3 region is CASRGQGALGYTF. The CDR3 region has the DNA TGTGCCAGCCGGGGACAGGGGGCTTTGGGCTACACCTTC.

This sequence joins TRBV10-3 and TRBJ2-1, with a possible D match to TRBD2 (6 bases). This CDR3 region has 16 residues. The V end was cut by 6 bases, the J end by 4 bases, with 19 bases between. The germline gives CDR1 ENHRY, CDR2 SYGVKD. The CDR3 DNA follows: TGTGCCATCAGCGACCCAAAAGCCGGGGGATACAATGAGCAGTTCTTC. Translating it yields CAISDPKAGGYNEQFF.

The chain couples TRBV27 to TRBJ1-5, with D tentatively TRBD1 (5 bases). In germline, CDR1 is MNHEY, CDR2 SMNVEV (reference sequence). The CDR3 has 13 amino acids. V was pared by 7 bases and J by 7 bases, with 14 bases between. CDR3 bases: TGTGCCAGCAAGCCCCAGGGAGGCCAGCCCCAGCATTTT. The encoded protein is CASKPQGGQPQHF.

The rearrangement uses TRBV5-6 and TRBJ2-7, with D possibly TRBD2 on 5 matching bases. V gave up 5 bases and J gave up 0 bases, with 12 bases separating them. This CDR3 has 14 amino acids. CDR1 SGHDT and CDR2 YYEEEE come from the germline V gene. The CDR3 protein is CASSPRTFSYEQYF. Here the CDR3 DNA reads TGTGCCAGCAGTCCTCGGACTTTCTCCTACGAGCAGTACTTC.

The count of this clone is one. V is TRBV11-3 and J is TRBJ2-7, with unresolved D. From germline, CDR1 is SGHNT and CDR2 YENEEA. The CDR3 runs 16 residues. Trimming took 2 bases from V and 0 from J, leaving 14 bases between them. CDR3 sequence reads: CASSLSGLLPSYEQYF. The CDR3 bases are TGTGCCAGCAGCTTATCAGGCTTGCTTCCCTCCTACGAGCAGTACTTC.

This chain joins TRBV25-1 and TRBJ2-1; 11 nucleotides align to TRBD2. This CDR3 region has 13 residues. Germline trimming cut 4 bases from V and 10 bases from J; bases unmatched to any gene: 3. Germline CDR1 and CDR2: MGHDK and SYGVNS. This CDR3 reads CASSALAGGEQFF. CDR3 sequence (DNA): TGTGCCAGCAGTGCCCTAGCGGGAGGCGAGCAGTTCTTC.

V usage is TRBV9 and J usage is TRBJ1-4; D is undetermined. The V gene lost 0 bases and the J gene lost 4 bases, with 13 bases spanning the gap. Germline V gives CDR1 SGDLS, CDR2 YYNGEE. This CDR3 comprises 16 residues. This CDR3 is CASSVGNSISNEKLFF. The CDR3 DNA reads as TGTGCCAGCAGCGTAGGAAACAGCATAAGTAATGAAAAACTGTTTTTT.